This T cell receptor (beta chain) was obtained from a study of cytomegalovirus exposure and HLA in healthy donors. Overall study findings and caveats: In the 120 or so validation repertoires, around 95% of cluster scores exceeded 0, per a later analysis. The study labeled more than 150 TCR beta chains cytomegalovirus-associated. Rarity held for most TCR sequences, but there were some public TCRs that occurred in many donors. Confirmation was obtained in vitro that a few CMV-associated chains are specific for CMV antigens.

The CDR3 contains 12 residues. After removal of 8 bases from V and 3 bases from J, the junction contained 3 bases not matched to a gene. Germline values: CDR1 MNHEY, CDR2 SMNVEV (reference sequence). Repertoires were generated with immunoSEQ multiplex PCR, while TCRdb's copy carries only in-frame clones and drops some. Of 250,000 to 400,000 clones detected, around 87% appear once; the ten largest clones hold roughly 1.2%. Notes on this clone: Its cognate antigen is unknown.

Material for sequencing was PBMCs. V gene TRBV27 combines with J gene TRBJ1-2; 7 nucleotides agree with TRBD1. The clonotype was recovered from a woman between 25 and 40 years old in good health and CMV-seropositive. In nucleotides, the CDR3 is TGTGCCAGCCACGGACAGGACTATGGCTACACCTTC. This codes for CASHGQDYGYTF.